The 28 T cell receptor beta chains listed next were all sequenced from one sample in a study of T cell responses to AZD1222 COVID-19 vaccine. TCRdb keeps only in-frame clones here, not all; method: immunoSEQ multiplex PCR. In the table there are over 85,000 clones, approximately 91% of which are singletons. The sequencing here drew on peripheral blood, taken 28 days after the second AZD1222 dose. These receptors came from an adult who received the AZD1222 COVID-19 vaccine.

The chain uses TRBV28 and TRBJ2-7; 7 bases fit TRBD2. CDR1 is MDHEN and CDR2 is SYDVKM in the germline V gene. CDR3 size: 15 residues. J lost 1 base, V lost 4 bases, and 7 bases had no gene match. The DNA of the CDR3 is TGTGCCAGCAGTTCCACTAGCGTTTGGTCCTACGAGCAGTACTTC. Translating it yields CASSSTSVWSYEQYF.

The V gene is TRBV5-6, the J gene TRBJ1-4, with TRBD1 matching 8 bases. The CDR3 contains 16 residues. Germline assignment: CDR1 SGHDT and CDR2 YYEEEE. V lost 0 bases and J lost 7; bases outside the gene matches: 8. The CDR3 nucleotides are TGTGCCAGCAGCTTGGGCTCAGGGGGCCGTGGTGAAAAACTGTTTTTT. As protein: CASSLGSGGRGEKLFF.

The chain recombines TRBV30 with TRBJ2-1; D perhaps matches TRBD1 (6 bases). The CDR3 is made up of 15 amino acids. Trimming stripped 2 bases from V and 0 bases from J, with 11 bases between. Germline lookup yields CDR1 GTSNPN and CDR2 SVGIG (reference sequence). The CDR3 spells CAWSYRGGSYNEQFF. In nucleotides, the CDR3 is TGTGCCTGGAGTTACCGAGGGGGCTCCTACAATGAGCAGTTCTTC.

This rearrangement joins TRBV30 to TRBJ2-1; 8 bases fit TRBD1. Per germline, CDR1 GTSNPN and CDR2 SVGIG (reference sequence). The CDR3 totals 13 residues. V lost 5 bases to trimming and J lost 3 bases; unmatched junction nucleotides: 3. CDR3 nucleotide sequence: TGTGCCTGGGCACAGGGGGACTACAATGAGCAGTTCTTC. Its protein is CAWAQGDYNEQFF.

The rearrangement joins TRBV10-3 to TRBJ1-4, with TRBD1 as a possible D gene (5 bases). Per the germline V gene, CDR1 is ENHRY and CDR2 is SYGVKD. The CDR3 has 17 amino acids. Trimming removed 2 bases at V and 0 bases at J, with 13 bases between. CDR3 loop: CAISERAGPATNEKLFF. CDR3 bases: TGTGCCATCAGTGAGCGAGCGGGGCCGGCAACTAATGAAAAACTGTTTTTT.

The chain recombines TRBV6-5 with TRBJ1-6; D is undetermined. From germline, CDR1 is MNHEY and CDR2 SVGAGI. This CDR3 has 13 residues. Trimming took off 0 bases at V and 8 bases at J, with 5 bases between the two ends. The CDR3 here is CASSYSADSPLHF. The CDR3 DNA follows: TGTGCCAGCAGTTACTCGGCCGATTCACCCCTCCACTTT.

The CDR3 DNA sequence: TGTGCCAGCAGCTTAACCGGGACTCCCGGGGCTGAAGCTTTCTTT. This translates into CASSLTGTPGAEAFF. V and J are TRBV11-2 and TRBJ1-1; D might be TRBD1 (5 bases). Germline CDR1 and CDR2: SGHAT and FQNNGV. Trimming removed 2 bases at V and 6 bases at J, with 16 bases between. This CDR3 has 15 residues.

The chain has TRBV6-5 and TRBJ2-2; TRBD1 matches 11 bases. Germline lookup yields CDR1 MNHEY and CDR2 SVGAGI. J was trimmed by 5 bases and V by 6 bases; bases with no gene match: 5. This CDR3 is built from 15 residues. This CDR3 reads CASSPGTGGTGELFF. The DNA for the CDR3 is TGTGCCAGCAGCCCGGGGACAGGGGGAACCGGGGAGCTGTTTTTT.

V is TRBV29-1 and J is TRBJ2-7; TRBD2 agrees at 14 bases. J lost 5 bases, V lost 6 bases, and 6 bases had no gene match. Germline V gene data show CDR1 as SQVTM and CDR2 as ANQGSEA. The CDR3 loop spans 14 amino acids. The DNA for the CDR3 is TGCAGCGTGGCCGGGACTAGCGGGAGTAACGAGCAGTACTTC. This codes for CSVAGTSGSNEQYF.

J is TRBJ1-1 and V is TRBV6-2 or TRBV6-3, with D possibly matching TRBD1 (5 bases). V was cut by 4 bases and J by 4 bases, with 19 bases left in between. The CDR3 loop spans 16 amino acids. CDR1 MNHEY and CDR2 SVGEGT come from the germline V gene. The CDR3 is CASSSFPGTEPTEAFF. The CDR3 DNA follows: TGTGCCAGCAGTTCGTTCCCCGGGACGGAGCCCACTGAAGCTTTCTTT.

This CDR3 is CASSESIAAREQYF. The CDR3 DNA is TGCGCCAGCAGTGAGTCGATAGCCGCCCGCGAGCAGTACTTC. This rearrangement joins TRBV10-1 to TRBJ2-7; the D is unclear. Germline V lookup: CDR1 WNHNN, CDR2 SYGVQD (reference sequence). The CDR3 covers 14 residues. V was pared by 0 bases and J by 6 bases, with 12 bases between.

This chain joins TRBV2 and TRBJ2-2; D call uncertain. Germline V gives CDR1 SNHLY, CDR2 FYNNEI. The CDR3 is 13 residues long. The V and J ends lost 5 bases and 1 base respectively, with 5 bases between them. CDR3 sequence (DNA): TGTGCCAGCAGTCTTATGAACACCGGGGAGCTGTTTTTT. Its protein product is CASSLMNTGELFF.

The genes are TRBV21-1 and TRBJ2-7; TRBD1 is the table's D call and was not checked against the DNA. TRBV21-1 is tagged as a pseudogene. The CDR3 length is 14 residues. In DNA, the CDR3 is TGTGCCAGCAGCTTTGGGGACAGAGACTACGAGCAGTACTTC. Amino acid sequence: CASSFGDRDYEQYF.

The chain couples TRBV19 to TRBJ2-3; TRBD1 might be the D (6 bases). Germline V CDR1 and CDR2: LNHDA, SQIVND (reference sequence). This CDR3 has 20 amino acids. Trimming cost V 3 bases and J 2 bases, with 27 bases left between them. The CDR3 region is CASSISMADFFRTVTDTQYF. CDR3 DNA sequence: TGTGCCAGTAGTATTTCTATGGCGGACTTTTTTCGGACAGTCACAGATACGCAGTATTTT.

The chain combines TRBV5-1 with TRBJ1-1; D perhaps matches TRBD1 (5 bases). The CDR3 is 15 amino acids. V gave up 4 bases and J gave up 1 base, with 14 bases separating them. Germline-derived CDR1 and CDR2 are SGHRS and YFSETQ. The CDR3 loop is CASSTTPQGNTEAFF. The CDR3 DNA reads TGCGCCAGCAGCACGACTCCTCAGGGGAACACTGAAGCTTTCTTT. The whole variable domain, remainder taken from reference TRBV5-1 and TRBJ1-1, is KAGVTQTPRYLIKTRGQQVTLSCSPISGHRSVSWYQQTPGQGLQFLFEYFSETQRNKGNFPGRFSGRQFSNSRSEMNVSTLELGDSALYLCASSTTPQGNTEAFFGQGTRLTVV.

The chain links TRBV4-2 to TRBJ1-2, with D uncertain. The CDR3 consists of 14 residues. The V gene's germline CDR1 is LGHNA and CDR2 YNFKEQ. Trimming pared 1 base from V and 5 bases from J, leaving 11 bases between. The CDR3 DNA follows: TGTGCCAGCAGCCAAGGAGGCGGCAGTTATGGCTACACCTTC. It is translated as CASSQGGGSYGYTF.

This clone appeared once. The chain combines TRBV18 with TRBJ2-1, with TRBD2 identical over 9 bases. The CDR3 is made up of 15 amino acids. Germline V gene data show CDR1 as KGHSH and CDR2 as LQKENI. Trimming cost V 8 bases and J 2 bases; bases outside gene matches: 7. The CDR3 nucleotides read TGTGCCAGCAGATCCCAGCGGGAGGCCTACAATGAGCAGTTCTTC. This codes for CASRSQREAYNEQFF.

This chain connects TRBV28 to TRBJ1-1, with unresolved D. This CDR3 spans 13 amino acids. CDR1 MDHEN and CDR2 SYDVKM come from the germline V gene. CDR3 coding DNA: TGTGCGATGGGCAGCTCTATGAACACTGAAGCTTTCTTT. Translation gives CAMGSSMNTEAFF.

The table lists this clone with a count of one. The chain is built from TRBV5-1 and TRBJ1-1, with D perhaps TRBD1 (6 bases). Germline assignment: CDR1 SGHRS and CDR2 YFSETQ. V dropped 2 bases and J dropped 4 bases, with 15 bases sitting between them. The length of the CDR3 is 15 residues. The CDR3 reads CASSLVGGVGTEAFF. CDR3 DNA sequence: TGCGCCAGCAGCTTAGTTGGGGGCGTTGGCACTGAAGCTTTCTTT.

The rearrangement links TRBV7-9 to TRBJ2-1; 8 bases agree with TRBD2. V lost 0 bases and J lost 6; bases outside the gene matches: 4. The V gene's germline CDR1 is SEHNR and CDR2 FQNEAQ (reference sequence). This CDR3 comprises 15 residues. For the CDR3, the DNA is TGTGCCAGCAGCTTAGCGGGACTAGGTTCCAATGAGCAGTTCTTC. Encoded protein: CASSLAGLGSNEQFF. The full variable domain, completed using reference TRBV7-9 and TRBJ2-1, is DTGVSQNPRHKITKRGQNVTFRCDPISEHNRLYWYRQTLGQGPEFLTYFQNEAQLEKSRLLSDRFSAERPKGSFSTLEIQRTEQGDSAMYLCASSLAGLGSNEQFFGPGTRLTVL.

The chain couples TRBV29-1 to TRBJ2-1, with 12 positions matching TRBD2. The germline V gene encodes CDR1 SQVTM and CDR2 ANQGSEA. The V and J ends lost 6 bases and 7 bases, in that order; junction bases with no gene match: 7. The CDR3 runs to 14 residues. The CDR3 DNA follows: TGCAGCGTGGCAGGAGGGACTAGCGGGAATGAGCAGTTCTTC. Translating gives CSVAGGTSGNEQFF.

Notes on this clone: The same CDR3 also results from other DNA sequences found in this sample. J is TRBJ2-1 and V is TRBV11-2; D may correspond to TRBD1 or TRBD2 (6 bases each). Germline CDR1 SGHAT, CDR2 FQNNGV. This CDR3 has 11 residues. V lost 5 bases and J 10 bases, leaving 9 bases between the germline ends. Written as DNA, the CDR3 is TGTGCCAGCAGCCTAGGGGGGGAGCAGTTCTTC. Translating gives CASSLGGEQFF.

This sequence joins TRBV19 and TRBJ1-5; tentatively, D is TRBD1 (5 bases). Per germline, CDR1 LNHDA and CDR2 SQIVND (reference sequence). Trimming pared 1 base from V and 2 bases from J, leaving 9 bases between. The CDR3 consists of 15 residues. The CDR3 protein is CASSIGPTGNQPQHF. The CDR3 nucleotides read TGTGCCAGTAGTATAGGGCCGACAGGCAATCAGCCCCAGCATTTT.

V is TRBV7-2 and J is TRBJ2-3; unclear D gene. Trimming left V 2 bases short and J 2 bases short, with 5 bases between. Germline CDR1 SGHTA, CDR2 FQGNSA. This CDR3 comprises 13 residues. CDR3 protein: CASSLQFTDTQYF. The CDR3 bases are TGTGCCAGCAGCTTACAGTTCACAGATACGCAGTATTTT. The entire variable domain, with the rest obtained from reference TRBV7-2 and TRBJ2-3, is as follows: GAGVSQSPSNKVTEKGKDVELRCDPISGHTALYWYRQSLGQGLEFLIYFQGNSAPDKSGLPSDRFSAERTGGSVSTLTIQRTQQEDSAVYLCASSLQFTDTQYFGPGTRLTVL.

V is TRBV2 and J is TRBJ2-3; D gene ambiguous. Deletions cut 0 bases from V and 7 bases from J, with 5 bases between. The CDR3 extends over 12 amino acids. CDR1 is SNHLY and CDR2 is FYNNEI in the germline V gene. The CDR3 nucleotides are TGTGCCAGCAGTGAAGCGCGGTATACGCAGTATTTT. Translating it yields CASSEARYTQYF.

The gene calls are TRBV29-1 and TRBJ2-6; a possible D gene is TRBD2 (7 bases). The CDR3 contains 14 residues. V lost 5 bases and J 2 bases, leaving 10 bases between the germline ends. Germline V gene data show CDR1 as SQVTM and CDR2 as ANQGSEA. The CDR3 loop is CSVRGGTGANVLTF. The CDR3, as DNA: TGCAGCGTTAGGGGGGGAACTGGGGCCAACGTCCTGACTTTC.

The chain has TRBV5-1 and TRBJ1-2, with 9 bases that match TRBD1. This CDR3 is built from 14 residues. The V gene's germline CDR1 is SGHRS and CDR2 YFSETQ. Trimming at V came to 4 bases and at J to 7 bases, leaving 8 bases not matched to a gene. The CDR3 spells CASSTGQGIAGYTF. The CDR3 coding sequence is TGCGCCAGCAGCACCGGACAGGGGATCGCTGGCTACACCTTC.

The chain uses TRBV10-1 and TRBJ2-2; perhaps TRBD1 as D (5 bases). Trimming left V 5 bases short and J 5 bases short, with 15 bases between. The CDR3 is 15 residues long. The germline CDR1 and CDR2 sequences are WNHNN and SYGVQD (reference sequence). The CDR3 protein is CASSPSDSTTGELFF. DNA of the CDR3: TGCGCCAGCAGTCCTTCAGACAGTACTACCGGGGAGCTGTTTTTT.